These 29 T cell receptor beta chains originate from one sample sequenced in a study of human T cells and chemical hapten exposure. The time point: pre-sensitization, week 0. Treatment given: therapeutic diphenylcyclopropenone sensitization with weekly scalp DPC. TCRdb re-called the RACE reads through MiXCR, storing one row per CDR3 protein. The sample yields 380,000 or so distinct CDR3 sequences, around 5% seen once. This material consisted of whole blood, taken in connection with sensitization to the hapten diphenylcyclopropenone (DPC). The receptors derive from a woman aged 18-30 years with alopecia areata. Some clones in this sample may be carry-over from other donors' samples.

The chain has TRBV6-6 and TRBJ1-1; D gene uncertain. The CDR3 sequence is 11 residues long. Germline assignment: CDR1 MNHNY and CDR2 SVGAGI (reference sequence). V was clipped by 6 bases and J by 5 bases, with 7 bases between them. CDR3 in DNA: TGTGCCAGCAGCGGATCTACTGAAGCTTTCTTT. Translating gives CASSGSTEAFF.

The sample holds many counts of this clonotype. This sequence joins TRBV2 and TRBJ1-1; no reliable D call. Per the germline V gene, CDR1 is SNHLY and CDR2 is FYNNEI. V lost 9 bases, J lost 0 bases, and 5 bases lay in between. This CDR3 region has 11 residues. For the CDR3, the DNA is TGTGCCAGAGCGGTGAACACTGAAGCTTTCTTT. Its protein is CARAVNTEAFF.

The CDR3 DNA is TGTGCCAGCAGTCGCGATCAAAAGTATGGCTACACCTTC. It is translated as CASSRDQKYGYTF. The chain combines TRBV6-6 with TRBJ1-2; D is uncertain. The CDR3 consists of 13 residues. The V end was cut by 5 bases, the J end by 5 bases, with 12 bases between. Germline V gene lookup returns CDR1 MNHNY and CDR2 SVGAGI (reference sequence).

In its sample, this clonotype was seen many times. The CDR3 coding sequence is TGTGCCACCAGAGCGGGGGGGTTCGAGGCAGATACGCAGTATTTT. Amino acids: CATRAGGFEADTQYF. The V call is TRBV15, the J call TRBJ2-3; the match to TRBD2 covers 10 bases. Trimming took 6 bases from V and 4 from J; bases not matched to a gene: 7. The CDR3 sequence is 15 residues long. Germline V gene sequence: CDR1 LNHNV, CDR2 YYDKDF (reference sequence).

A few counts support this clonotype. The V gene is TRBV28, the J gene TRBJ2-4; D tentatively fits TRBD1 or TRBD2 (5 bases each). The CDR3 sequence is 15 residues long. Germline V lookup: CDR1 MDHEN, CDR2 SYDVKM. V lost 3 bases and J 3 bases, leaving 12 bases between the germline ends. The CDR3 bases are TGTGCCAGCAGTTTTTGGGGCCGGGGCAAAAACATTCAGTACTTC. Translating gives CASSFWGRGKNIQYF.

V is TRBV6-5 and J is TRBJ2-5, with D uncertain. V lost 5 bases and J lost 2, with 15 bases in between. This CDR3 contains 15 residues. The V gene's germline CDR1 is MNHEY and CDR2 SVGAGI. The CDR3 is CASSPEPALQETQYF. The CDR3 coding sequence is TGTGCCAGCAGTCCCGAGCCCGCGTTACAAGAGACCCAGTACTTC.

This clonotype was seen only a few times. This chain uses TRBV5-6 with TRBJ2-5; D is unclear. CDR3 length equals 15 residues. Germline CDR1 reads SGHDT; CDR2 reads YYEEEE. The V end was cut by 6 bases, the J end by 0 bases, with 15 bases between. The CDR3 region has the DNA TGTGCCAGCACCCGTGTCCGAACGTACCAAGAGACCCAGTACTTC. Its protein is CASTRVRTYQETQYF.

The rearrangement uses TRBV27 and TRBJ2-7; 7 bases line up with TRBD1. Looked up from germline, CDR1 is MNHEY and CDR2 is SMNVEV (reference sequence). The CDR3 totals 15 residues. The J segment lost 4 bases and the V segment lost 7 bases, leaving 13 bases of the junction unmatched. The CDR3 DNA reads TGTGCCAGCACCCTCAACCGAGGGGGCGGGTACGAGCAGTACTTC. It specifies CASTLNRGGGYEQYF.

This clonotype was found many times. The rearrangement links TRBV28 to TRBJ1-5; TRBD1 matches at 8 bases. V shed 4 bases and J 6 bases; nucleotides not matched to a gene: 8. Germline V CDR1 and CDR2: MDHEN, SYDVKM. The CDR3 extends over 15 amino acids. CDR3 coding DNA: TGTGCCAGCAGTTCCGCGGACAGGGCCGGTCAGCCCCAGCATTTT. Amino acid sequence: CASSSADRAGQPQHF.

The genes are TRBV5-6 and TRBJ1-4; a possible D gene is TRBD1 (5 bases). The germline gives CDR1 SGHDT, CDR2 YYEEEE. The ends were cut back, 3 bases at V and 8 bases at J, with 14 bases in the middle. The CDR3 is made up of 14 amino acids. The CDR3 coding sequence is TGTGCCAGCAGCTGGCGGGGGTATGGCGAAAAACTGTTTTTT. Its translation is CASSWRGYGEKLFF. Looking up the rest from reference TRBV5-6 and TRBJ1-4 gives the full variable domain: DAGVTQSPTHLIKTRGQQVTLRCSPKSGHDTVSWYQQALGQGPQFIFQYYEEEERQRGNFPDRFSGHQFPNYSSELNVNALLLGDSALYLCASSWRGYGEKLFFGSGTQLSVL.

J is TRBJ2-7 and V is TRBV10-3; perhaps TRBD2 as D (5 bases). The V gene's germline CDR1 is ENHRY and CDR2 SYGVKD. Trimming took 2 bases from V and 1 from J, leaving 9 bases between them. The CDR3 extends over 14 amino acids. CDR3 coding DNA: TGTGCCATCAGTGAGCTCGGGGATTCCTACGAGCAGTACTTC. Translating gives CAISELGDSYEQYF.

This clonotype was recorded many times. The chain recombines TRBV6-2 or TRBV6-3 with TRBJ1-2; D gene unclear. V lost 5 bases to trimming and J lost 4 bases, with 5 bases between them. CDR1 and CDR2 (germline): MNHEY, SVGEGT. The CDR3 runs to 11 residues. The DNA for the CDR3 is TGTGCCAGCAGTAATGGCTATGGCTACACCTTC. This encodes CASSNGYGYTF.

This clonotype has ten or more counts. This chain uses TRBV7-2 with TRBJ1-3; no reliable D call. Germline V lookup: CDR1 SGHTA, CDR2 FQGNSA. This CDR3 has 14 amino acids. With 5 bases removed from V and 4 bases from J, the gap between germline ends came to 12 bases. DNA for the CDR3: TGTGCCAGCAGCCCAGATATTGTCGGAAACACCATATATTTT. Its translation: CASSPDIVGNTIYF.

This chain joins TRBV3-1 and TRBJ2-3; 15 nucleotides agree with TRBD2. The trim removed 0 bases at V and 1 base at J, leaving 8 bases unmatched. From germline, CDR1 is LGHDT and CDR2 YNNKEL (reference sequence). The CDR3 has 20 amino acids. The CDR3 spells CASSQDSGTSGGIRTDTQYF. DNA for the CDR3: TGTGCCAGCAGCCAAGACTCAGGGACTAGCGGGGGGATCCGCACAGATACGCAGTATTTT.

The rearrangement links TRBV27 to TRBJ1-1, with a possible D match to TRBD1 (5 bases). Germline V CDR1 and CDR2: MNHEY, SMNVEV (reference sequence). This CDR3 spans 14 amino acids. V dropped 6 bases and J dropped 7 bases, with 18 bases sitting between them. CDR3 sequence: CASREVPGTVEAFF. The CDR3, as DNA: TGTGCCAGCAGAGAAGTGCCCGGGACGGTTGAAGCTTTCTTT.

This clonotype was counted ten times or more. An end of the junction differs from the germline gene, which may be a read error. This chain uses TRBV5-6 with TRBJ1-3, with a tentative D call TRBD1 (5 bases). Germline lookup yields CDR1 SGHDT and CDR2 YYEEEE. The CDR3 covers 14 residues. In DNA form, the CDR3 reads TGTGCCAGCAGCTTAGGACACGTTGGAGACACCATATATTTT. This encodes CASSLGHVGDTIYF.

The chain combines TRBV4-2 with TRBJ1-1; 7 bases are shared with TRBD1. With V trimmed by 4 bases and J by 6 bases, 5 bases remained unmatched. Looked up from germline, CDR1 is LGHNA and CDR2 is YNFKEQ. The length of the CDR3 is 13 residues. The CDR3 sequence: CASSRDRVSEAFF. The CDR3 nucleotides are TGTGCCAGCAGCCGAGACAGGGTCTCTGAAGCTTTCTTT.

The rearrangement links TRBV28 to TRBJ2-7, with TRBD1 as a possible D gene (6 bases). Trimming cost V 6 bases and J 0 bases, with 12 bases left between them. The germline gives CDR1 MDHEN, CDR2 SYDVKM. The CDR3 sequence is 14 residues long. The CDR3 region has the DNA TGTGCCAGCAGCCAGAGGGACACCTCCTACGAGCAGTACTTC. Encoded protein: CASSQRDTSYEQYF.

This clonotype was recorded many times. The CDR3 nucleotides read TGTGCCAGCAGGAGGAAATATAGCAATCAGCCCCAGCATTTT. This encodes CASRRKYSNQPQHF. This chain joins TRBV21-1 and TRBJ1-5. TRBV21-1 is a pseudogene segment. This CDR3 spans 14 amino acids.

This clonotype has a count of ten or more. V and J are TRBV2 and TRBJ1-6; 7 nucleotides match TRBD1. The germline V gene encodes CDR1 SNHLY and CDR2 FYNNEI. The CDR3 length is 16 residues. The J segment lost 5 bases and the V segment lost 2 bases, leaving 6 bases of the junction unmatched. The chain's CDR3 is CASSERHRGDNSPLHF. In nucleotides, the CDR3 is TGTGCCAGCAGTGAACGCCACAGGGGCGATAATTCACCCCTCCACTTT.

Concerning this clonotype: This could be a read error, since a much larger clone is one nucleotide away. The V call is TRBV29-1, the J call TRBJ1-5, with a possible D match to TRBD1 (5 bases). With 8 bases removed from V and 7 bases from J, the gap between germline ends came to 18 bases. The CDR3 consists of 13 residues. CDR1 and CDR2 from the germline V gene are SQVTM and ANQGSEA. This CDR3 is CSFGAGLGQPQHF. CDR3 sequence (DNA): TGCAGCTTTGGGGCAGGGTTAGGACAGCCCCAGCATTTT.

This clonotype came up a few times. This rearrangement joins TRBV29-1 to TRBJ2-3; 7 bases are shared with TRBD1. CDR1 and CDR2 (germline): SQVTM, ANQGSEA. V was pared by 2 bases and J by 6 bases, with 8 bases of the junction left unmatched. The CDR3 is 14 residues long. The CDR3 protein is CSVEMREGADTQYF. The CDR3 nucleotides read TGCAGCGTTGAAATGCGAGAGGGGGCGGATACGCAGTATTTT.

This clonotype was picked up a small number of times. CDR3 amino acids: CASSLPGQGRYEQYF. Written as DNA, the CDR3 is TGTGCCAGCAGTCTGCCGGGACAGGGGCGCTACGAGCAGTACTTC. The chain employs TRBV28 and TRBJ2-7, with TRBD1 identical over 10 bases. The CDR3 contains 15 residues. CDR1 is MDHEN and CDR2 is SYDVKM in the germline V gene. The V gene end was trimmed by 5 bases and the J gene end by 3 bases; junction bases not matched to a gene: 7.

The chain joins TRBV20-1 to TRBJ2-3; no clear D gene. V lost 1 base to trimming and J lost 1 base, with 9 bases between them. Per germline, CDR1 DFQATT and CDR2 SNEGSKA (reference sequence). This CDR3 comprises 14 residues. CDR3 nucleotides: TGCAGTGCTAGAGTGGCTCACCGCACAGATACGCAGTATTTT. Translation gives CSARVAHRTDTQYF.

The V and J genes are TRBV6-5 and TRBJ2-7; tentative D call: TRBD2 (6 bases). CDR1 is MNHEY, CDR2 SVGAGI, per germline. V lost 2 bases and J 2 bases, leaving 13 bases between the germline ends. This CDR3 spans 15 amino acids. The CDR3 sequence: CASSYQRVRTYEQYF. CDR3 DNA sequence: TGTGCCAGCAGTTACCAGCGGGTTCGGACCTACGAGCAGTACTTC.

This clonotype came up many times. This rearrangement joins TRBV7-9 to TRBJ1-2, with TRBD1 matching over 10 bases. CDR3 length: 14 residues. Germline V lookup: CDR1 SEHNR, CDR2 FQNEAQ (reference sequence). The J segment lost 6 bases and the V segment lost 2 bases, leaving 3 bases of the junction unmatched. CDR3 in amino acids: CASSLMGQGNGYTF. CDR3 coding DNA: TGTGCCAGCAGCTTAATGGGACAGGGGAATGGCTACACCTTC.

To note about this clonotype: A read error may be the cause here, since a much bigger clone is one base away. V usage is TRBV12-3 or TRBV12-4 and J usage is TRBJ2-7; no clear D. This CDR3 has 14 amino acids. V was trimmed by 5 bases and J by 2 bases, leaving 13 bases between them. CDR3: CASSPEMMTYEQYF. The CDR3 DNA is TGTGCCAGCAGTCCTGAGATGATGACCTACGAGCAGTACTTC.

The CDR3 sequence: CASQLAGGTWEQYF. Here the CDR3 DNA reads TGTGCCAGCCAACTAGCGGGGGGCACCTGGGAGCAGTACTTC. The V gene is TRBV7-2, the J gene TRBJ2-7; 12 bases align to TRBD2. The germline gives CDR1 SGHTA, CDR2 FQGNSA. This CDR3 comprises 14 residues. The ends lost 8 bases at V and 7 bases at J; junction bases unmatched: 9. Filled out from reference TRBV7-2 and TRBJ2-7, the complete variable domain reads GAGVSQSPSNKVTEKGKDVELRCDPISGHTALYWYRQSLGQGLEFLIYFQGNSAPDKSGLPSDRFSAERTGGSVSTLTIQRTQQEDSAVYLCASQLAGGTWEQYFGPGTRLTVT.

This clonotype was recorded many times. The chain combines TRBV6-5 with TRBJ2-1, with 10 nucleotides matching TRBD2. The length of the CDR3 is 15 residues. Looked up from germline, CDR1 is MNHEY and CDR2 is SVGAGI. Germline trimming cut 8 bases from V and 1 base from J; bases unmatched to any gene: 5. The chain's CDR3 is CASGLAGESYNEQFF. CDR3 DNA: TGTGCCAGCGGTCTAGCGGGGGAATCCTACAATGAGCAGTTCTTC.